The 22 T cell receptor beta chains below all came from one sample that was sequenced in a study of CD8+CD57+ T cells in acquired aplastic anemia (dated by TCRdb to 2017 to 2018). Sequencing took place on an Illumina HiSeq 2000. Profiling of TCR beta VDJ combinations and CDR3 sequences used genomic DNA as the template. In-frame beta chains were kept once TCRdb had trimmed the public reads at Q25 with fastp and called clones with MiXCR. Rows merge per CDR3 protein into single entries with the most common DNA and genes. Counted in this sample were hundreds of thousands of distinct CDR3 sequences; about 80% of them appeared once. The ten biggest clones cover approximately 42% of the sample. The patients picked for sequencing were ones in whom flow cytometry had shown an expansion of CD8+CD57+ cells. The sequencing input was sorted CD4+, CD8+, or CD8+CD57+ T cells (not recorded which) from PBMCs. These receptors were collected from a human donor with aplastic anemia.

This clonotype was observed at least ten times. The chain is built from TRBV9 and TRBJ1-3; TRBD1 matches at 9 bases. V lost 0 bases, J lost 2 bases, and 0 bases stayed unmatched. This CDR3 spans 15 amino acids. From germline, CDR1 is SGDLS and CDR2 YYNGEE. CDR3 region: CASSVGQGAGNTIYF. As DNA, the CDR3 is TGTGCCAGCAGCGTAGGACAGGGGGCTGGAAACACCATATATTTT.

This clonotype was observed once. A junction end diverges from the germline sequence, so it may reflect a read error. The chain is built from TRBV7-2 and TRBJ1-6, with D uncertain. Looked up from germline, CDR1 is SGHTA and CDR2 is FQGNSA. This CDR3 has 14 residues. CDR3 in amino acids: CASSLEGFISPLQF. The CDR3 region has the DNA TGTGCCAGCAGCTTGGAAGGGTTTATCTCACCTCTCCAGTTT.

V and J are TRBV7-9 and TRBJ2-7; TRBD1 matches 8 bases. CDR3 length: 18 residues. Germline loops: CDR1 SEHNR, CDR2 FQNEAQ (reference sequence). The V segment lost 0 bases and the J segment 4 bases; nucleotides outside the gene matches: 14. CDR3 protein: CASSLAGQGTDTQYEQYV. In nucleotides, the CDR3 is TGTGCCAGCAGCTTAGCCGGACAGGGAACAGATACGCAGTACGAGCAGTACGTC.

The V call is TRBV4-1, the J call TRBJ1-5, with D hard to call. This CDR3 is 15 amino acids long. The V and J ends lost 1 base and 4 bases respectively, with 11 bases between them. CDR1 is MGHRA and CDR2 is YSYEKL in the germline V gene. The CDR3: CASSQVDVLNQPQHF. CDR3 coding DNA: TGCGCCAGCAGCCAAGTGGACGTATTGAATCAGCCCCAGCATTTT.

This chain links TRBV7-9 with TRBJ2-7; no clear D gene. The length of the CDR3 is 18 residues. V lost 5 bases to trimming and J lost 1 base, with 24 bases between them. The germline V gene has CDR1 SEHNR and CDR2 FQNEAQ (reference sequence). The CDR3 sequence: CASSLHPEAPALSYEQYV. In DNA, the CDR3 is TGTGCCAGCAGCCTTCATCCAGAGGCGCCAGCCCTGTCCTACGAGCAGTACGTC.

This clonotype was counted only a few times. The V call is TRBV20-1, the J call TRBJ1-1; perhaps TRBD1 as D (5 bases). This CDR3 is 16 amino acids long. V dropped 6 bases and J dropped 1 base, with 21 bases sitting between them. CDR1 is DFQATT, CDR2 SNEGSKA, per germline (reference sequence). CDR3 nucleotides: TGCAGTGCCCGAGCCCTAGCGGGACGCAAGAACACTGAAGCTTTCTTT. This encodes CSARALAGRKNTEAFF.

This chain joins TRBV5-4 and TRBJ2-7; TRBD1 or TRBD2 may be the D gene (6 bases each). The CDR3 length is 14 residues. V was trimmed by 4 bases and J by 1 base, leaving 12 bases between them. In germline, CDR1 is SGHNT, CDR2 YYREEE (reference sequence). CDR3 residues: CASSGGRDSYEQYF. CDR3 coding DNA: TGTGCCAGCAGCGGGGGGCGCGATTCCTACGAGCAGTACTTC.

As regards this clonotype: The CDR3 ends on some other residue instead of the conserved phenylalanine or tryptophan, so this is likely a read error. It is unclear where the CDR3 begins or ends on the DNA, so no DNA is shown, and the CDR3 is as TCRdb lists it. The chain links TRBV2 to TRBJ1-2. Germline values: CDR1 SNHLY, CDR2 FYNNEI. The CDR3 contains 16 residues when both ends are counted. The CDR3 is CASSAGGRDEQFFWPG.

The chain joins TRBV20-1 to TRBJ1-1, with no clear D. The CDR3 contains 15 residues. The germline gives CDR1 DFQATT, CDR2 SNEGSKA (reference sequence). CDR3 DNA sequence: TGCAGGCCTCGTGGGCACACAGTTTCGAGGACTGAAGCTTTCTTT. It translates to CRPRGHTVSRTEAFF.

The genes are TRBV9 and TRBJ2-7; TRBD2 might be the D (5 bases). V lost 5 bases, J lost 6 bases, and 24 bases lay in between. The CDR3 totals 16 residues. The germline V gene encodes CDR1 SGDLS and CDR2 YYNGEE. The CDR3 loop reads CASSLASGSLLFEQYF. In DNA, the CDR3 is TGTGCCAGCAGTTTAGCATCGGGGAGTCTGTTGTTCGAGCAGTACTTC. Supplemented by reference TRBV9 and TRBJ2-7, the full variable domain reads DSGVTQTPKHLITATGQRVTLRCSPRSGDLSVYWYQQSLDQGLQFLIQYYNGEERAKGNILERFSAQQFPDLHSELNLSSLELGDSALYFCASSLASGSLLFEQYFGPGTRLTVT.

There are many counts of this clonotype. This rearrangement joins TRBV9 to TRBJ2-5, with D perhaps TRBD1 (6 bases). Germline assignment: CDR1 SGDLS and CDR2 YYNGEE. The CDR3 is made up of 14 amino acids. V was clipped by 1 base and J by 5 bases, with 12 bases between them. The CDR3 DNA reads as TGTGCCAGCAGCGTACAGGGGATCGGGGAGACCCAGTACTTC. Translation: CASSVQGIGETQYF. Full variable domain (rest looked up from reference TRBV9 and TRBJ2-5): DSGVTQTPKHLITATGQRVTLRCSPRSGDLSVYWYQQSLDQGLQFLIQYYNGEERAKGNILERFSAQQFPDLHSELNLSSLELGDSALYFCASSVQGIGETQYFGPGTRLLVL.

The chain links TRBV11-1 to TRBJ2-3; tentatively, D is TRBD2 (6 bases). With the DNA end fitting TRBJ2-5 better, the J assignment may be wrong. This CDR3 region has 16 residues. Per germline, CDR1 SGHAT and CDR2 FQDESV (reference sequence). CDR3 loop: CASSLAVARGLETQYF. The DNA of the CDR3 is TGTGCCAGCAGCTTAGCGGTAGCTCGGGGGTTAGAGACCCAGTACTTC.

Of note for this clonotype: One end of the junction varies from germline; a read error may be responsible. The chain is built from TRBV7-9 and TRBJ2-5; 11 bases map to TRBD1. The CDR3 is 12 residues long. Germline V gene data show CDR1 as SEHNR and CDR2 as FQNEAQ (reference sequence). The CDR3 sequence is CAGQGARGSESF. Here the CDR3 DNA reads TGTGCCGGACAGGGGGCAAGGGGGAGCGAGAGCTTT. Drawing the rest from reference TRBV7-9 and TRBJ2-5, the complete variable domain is DTGVSQNPRHKITKRGQNVTFRCDPISEHNRLYWYRQTLGQGPEFLTYFQNEAQLEKSRLLSDRFSAERPKGSFSTLEIQRTEQGDSAMYLCAGQGARGSESFGPGTRLLVL.

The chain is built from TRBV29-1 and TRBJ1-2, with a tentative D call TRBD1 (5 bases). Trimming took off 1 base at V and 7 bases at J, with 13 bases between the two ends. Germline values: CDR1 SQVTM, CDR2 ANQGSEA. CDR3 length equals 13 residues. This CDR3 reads CSVEGSPGGGYTF. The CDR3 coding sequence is TGCAGCGTTGAAGGCAGCCCGGGGGGTGGCTACACCTTC.

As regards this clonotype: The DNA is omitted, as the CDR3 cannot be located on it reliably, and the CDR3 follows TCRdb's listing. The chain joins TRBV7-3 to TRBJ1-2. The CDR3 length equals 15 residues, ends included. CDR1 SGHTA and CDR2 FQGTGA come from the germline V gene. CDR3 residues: CASSLTEETQYFDTF.

The CDR3 region is CASSVAGGHEPQYF. The CDR3, as DNA: TGTGCCAGCAGTGTGGCGGGTGGCCACGAGCCCCAGTATTTT. The gene calls are TRBV2 and TRBJ2-3, with a weak D call TRBD2 (5 bases). Trimming cost V 4 bases and J 12 bases, with 20 bases left between them. The length of the CDR3 is 14 residues. Germline CDR1 SNHLY, CDR2 FYNNEI.

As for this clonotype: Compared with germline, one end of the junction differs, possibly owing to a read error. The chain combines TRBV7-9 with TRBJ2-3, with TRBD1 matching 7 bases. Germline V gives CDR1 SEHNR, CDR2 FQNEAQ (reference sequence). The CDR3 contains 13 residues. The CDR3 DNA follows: TGTGCCAGCGGGGACGGACAGGCAGATGCGCAGTATTTT. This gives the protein CASGDGQADAQYF.

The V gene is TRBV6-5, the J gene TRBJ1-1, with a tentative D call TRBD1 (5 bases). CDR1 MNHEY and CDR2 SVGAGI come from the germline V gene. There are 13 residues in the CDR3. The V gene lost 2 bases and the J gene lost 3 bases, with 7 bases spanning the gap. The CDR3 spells CASSYGTYTEAFF. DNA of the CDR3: TGTGCCAGCAGTTACGGGACGTACACTGAAGCTTTCTTT.

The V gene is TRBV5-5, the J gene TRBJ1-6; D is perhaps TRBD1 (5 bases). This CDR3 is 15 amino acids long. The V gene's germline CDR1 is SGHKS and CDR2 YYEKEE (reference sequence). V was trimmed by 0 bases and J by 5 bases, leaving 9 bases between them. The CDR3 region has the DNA TGTGCCAGCAGCTTGGTCCCGGGGGATAATTCACCCCTCCACTTT. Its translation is CASSLVPGDNSPLHF.

CDR3 amino acids: CASSVGSAGGYTF. In DNA, the CDR3 is TGTGCCAGCAGCGTAGGGTCAGCTGGTGGCTACACCTTC. The chain joins TRBV5-8 to TRBJ1-2, with no clear D. V lost 4 bases to trimming and J lost 7 bases, with 14 bases between them. Germline V CDR1 and CDR2: SGHTS, YDEGEE. The CDR3 runs to 13 residues.

The CDR3 protein is CASSFHLKGKAQSYEQYV. CDR3 in DNA: TGTGCCAGCAGCTTTCATCTAAAAGGGAAAGCCCAATCCTACGAGCAGTACGTC. V and J are TRBV7-8 and TRBJ2-7; no clear D gene. Germline lookup yields CDR1 SGHVS and CDR2 FQNEAQ. V was shortened by 3 bases and J by 1 base, with 22 bases between the two germline ends. There are 18 residues in the CDR3.

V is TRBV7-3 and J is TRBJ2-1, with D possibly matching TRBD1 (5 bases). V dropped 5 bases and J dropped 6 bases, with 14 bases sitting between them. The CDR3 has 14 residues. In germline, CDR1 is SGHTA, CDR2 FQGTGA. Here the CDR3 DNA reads TGTGCCAGCAGCCCCCAGGGCGCCCGCAATGAGCAGTTCTTC. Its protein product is CASSPQGARNEQFF.